Detailed here is one T cell receptor (beta chain). Generated by immunoSEQ multiplex PCR, the TCRdb table keeps only in-frame clones and is missing some. This sample has 25,000 to 35,000 clones, with about 83% found just once. The V segment lost 0 bases and the J segment 7 bases; nucleotides outside the gene matches: 12. Germline V gene data show CDR1 as LGHNA and CDR2 as YSLEER. The CDR3 is made up of 17 amino acids. The data were obtained in a study of T cell changes during pregnancy in multiple sclerosis. V usage is TRBV4-3 and J usage is TRBJ2-5; 9 positions agree with TRBD2. The receptor was isolated from a female donor with multiple sclerosis, enrolled in a pregnancy study. Sequencing was performed on CD8+ T cells from peripheral blood mononuclear cells, taken after pregnancy. The CDR3 region is CASSQDEAGGPRLTQYF. The CDR3 nucleotides are TGCGCCAGCAGCCAAGATGAAGCGGGGGGCCCACGGCTGACCCAGTACTTC.